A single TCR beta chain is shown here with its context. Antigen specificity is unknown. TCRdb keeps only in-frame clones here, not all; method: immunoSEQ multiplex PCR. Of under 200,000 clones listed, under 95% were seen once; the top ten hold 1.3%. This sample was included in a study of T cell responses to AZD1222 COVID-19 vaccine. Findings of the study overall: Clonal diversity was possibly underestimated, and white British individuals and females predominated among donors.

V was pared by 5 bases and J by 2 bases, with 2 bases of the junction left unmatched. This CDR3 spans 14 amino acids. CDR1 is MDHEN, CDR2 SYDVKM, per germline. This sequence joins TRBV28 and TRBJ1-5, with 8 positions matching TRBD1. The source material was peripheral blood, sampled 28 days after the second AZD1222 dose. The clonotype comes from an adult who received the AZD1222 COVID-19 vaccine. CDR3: CASSAQGGNQPQHF. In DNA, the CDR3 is TGTGCCAGCAGTGCACAGGGGGGCAATCAGCCCCAGCATTTT.